Sequencing of this TCR beta chain was carried out in a study of blood T cell repertoires in COVID-19. Whole-study context: T cells, B-cell-depleted T cells, or PBMCs provided the cDNA or gDNA that served as material.

How the authors handled the data: Amplification from reference gene primers served as the basis for estimated nucleated cell counts. Using immunoSEQ multiplex PCR, the repertoire was profiled, and TCRdb retains in-frame clones only, with some absent. That table supplies the V and J calls and clone size; D and trimming were determined from the DNA. The sample lists about 200,000 clones, 89% occurring once. V trimming: 5 bases; J trimming: 7 bases; junction bases outside the gene matches: 7. The CDR3 contains 13 residues. Germline V gene lookup returns CDR1 LNHDA and CDR2 SQIVND (reference sequence). This clonotype was sampled from a woman younger than 35 who had recovered from COVID-19. V usage is TRBV19 and J usage is TRBJ2-7, with 8 bases identical to TRBD1. The specimen sequenced was PBMCs or T cells enriched from blood (not recorded which). CDR3 residues: CASSVTGVGEQYF. The CDR3 bases are TGTGCCAGTAGTGTGACAGGGGTGGGGGAGCAGTACTTC.